These 17 T cell receptor beta chains were sequenced from one sample in a study of human T cells and chemical hapten exposure. Via MiXCR, TCRdb re-called the RACE reads, giving one row per CDR3 protein. The data contain fewer than 65,000 distinct CDR3 sequences, around 9.4% of them seen just once; the ten biggest clones take up more than 13%. Time point in this sample: pre-sensitization, week 0. Treatment indicated: therapeutic diphenylcyclopropenone sensitization with weekly scalp DPC. This specimen consisted of whole blood, obtained in connection with sensitization to the hapten diphenylcyclopropenone (DPC). Source of these receptors: a woman aged 40 to 50 with alopecia areata. Some clones in this sample may be carry-over from other donors' samples.

With regard to this clonotype: This clone may be a read error of a much larger clone one base away. The gene calls are TRBV12-3 or TRBV12-4 and TRBJ1-1, with D uncertain. This CDR3 has 13 amino acids. This CDR3 reads CTSSSRTARKAFF. The CDR3 DNA reads TGTACCAGCAGTTCTCGGACGGCTCGAAAAGCTTTCTTT.

V and J are TRBV30 and TRBJ1-5, with D unclear. V shed 0 bases and J shed 6 bases, with 15 bases lying between them. CDR1 GTSNPN and CDR2 SVGIG come from the germline V gene (reference sequence). This CDR3 is 15 amino acids long. The CDR3 region is CAWSVSSVLGQPQHF. The CDR3 DNA reads TGTGCCTGGAGTGTTTCGTCAGTTTTGGGTCAGCCCCAGCATTTT.

This clonotype came up many times. The CDR3 coding sequence is TGTGCCAGCAGCGTAGCCGGTTCACCCCTCCACTTT. Translating gives CASSVAGSPLHF. This chain joins TRBV9 and TRBJ1-6; D gene unclear. Germline V lookup: CDR1 SGDLS, CDR2 YYNGEE. With 0 bases removed from V and 9 bases from J, the gap between germline ends came to 4 bases. This CDR3 has 12 residues.

This clonotype was detected ten times or more. The chain is built from TRBV4-2 and TRBJ2-7; D is perhaps TRBD1 (5 bases). This CDR3 is 15 amino acids long. The V gene's germline CDR1 is LGHNA and CDR2 YNFKEQ. V lost 1 base to trimming and J lost 2 bases, with 12 bases between them. This chain's CDR3 is CASSQGNTGTYEQYF. CDR3 DNA: TGTGCCAGCAGCCAAGGTAATACAGGAACCTACGAGCAGTACTTC.

Only a few counts were recorded for this clonotype. The chain's CDR3 is CSARVWSGEKLFF. The CDR3 bases are TGCAGTGCTAGAGTTTGGAGTGGTGAAAAACTGTTTTTT. The chain joins TRBV20-1 to TRBJ1-4; D not certain. This CDR3 has 13 residues. Germline values: CDR1 DFQATT, CDR2 SNEGSKA (reference sequence). V lost 1 base, J lost 7 bases, and 10 bases lay in between.

This clonotype came up a few times. The chain is built from TRBV20-1 and TRBJ1-5; TRBD1 agrees at 11 bases. Trimming cost V 2 bases and J 4 bases; bases outside gene matches: 10. CDR3 length equals 17 residues. CDR1 is DFQATT and CDR2 is SNEGSKA in the germline V gene (reference sequence). The CDR3 spells CSARMDRGQWGNQPQHF. The CDR3 DNA reads TGCAGTGCTAGAATGGACAGGGGGCAATGGGGGAATCAGCCCCAGCATTTT.

This clonotype was detected many times. The chain uses TRBV4-2 and TRBJ2-7, with D possibly matching TRBD2 (6 bases). The length of the CDR3 is 15 residues. V was shortened by 1 base and J by 7 bases, with 17 bases between the two germline ends. The germline V gene has CDR1 LGHNA and CDR2 YNFKEQ. CDR3 DNA sequence: TGTGCCAGCAGCCAAGCCGGGGGACCAGCACGGGAGCAGTACTTC. Residues: CASSQAGGPAREQYF.

The chain has TRBV4-1 and TRBJ1-2; D is undetermined. V was clipped by 8 bases and J by 0 bases, with 19 bases between them. Germline CDR1 and CDR2: MGHRA and YSYEKL. The CDR3 loop spans 16 amino acids. The CDR3 nucleotides are TGCGCCAGCCGGAACTTCTGGGCCACACCTAACTATGGCTACACCTTC. This codes for CASRNFWATPNYGYTF.

This clonotype was recorded at least ten times. The V call is TRBV28, the J call TRBJ1-2; TRBD1 aligns across 9 bases. Germline V gene lookup returns CDR1 MDHEN and CDR2 SYDVKM. The trim removed 10 bases at V and 5 bases at J, leaving 8 bases unmatched. This CDR3 contains 13 residues. The DNA of the CDR3 is TGTGCCACCCCAACAGGGGGCGAATATGGCTACACCTTC. Translation gives CATPTGGEYGYTF.

This clonotype was counted between two and nine times. V and J are TRBV6-4 and TRBJ2-2, with TRBD2 identical over 8 bases. V shed 6 bases and J 4 bases; nucleotides not matched to a gene: 7. Germline loops: CDR1 MRHNA, CDR2 SNTAGT. The CDR3 extends over 15 amino acids. CDR3 residues: CASSGGADGTGELFF. CDR3 nucleotides: TGTGCCAGCAGCGGGGGGGCCGATGGCACCGGGGAGCTGTTTTTT.

Many counts were recorded for this clonotype. This chain connects TRBV11-3 to TRBJ2-5; TRBD1 matches at 8 bases. CDR1 SGHNT and CDR2 YENEEA come from the germline V gene. The CDR3 covers 15 residues. J gave up 1 base and V 2 bases, and 3 bases lay outside the gene matches. This CDR3 reads CASSLNGQGQETQYF. The CDR3 region has the DNA TGTGCCAGCAGCTTAAACGGACAGGGCCAAGAGACCCAGTACTTC.

This clonotype was counted between two and nine times. The chain employs TRBV28 and TRBJ1-4, with D maybe TRBD1 (5 bases). Trimming pared 3 bases from V and 8 bases from J, leaving 13 bases between. The CDR3 is 14 residues long. Germline lookup yields CDR1 MDHEN and CDR2 SYDVKM. CDR3 DNA sequence: TGTGCCAGCAGTTTCCAGGGAGAGAGGGAAAAACTGTTTTTT. The encoded protein is CASSFQGEREKLFF.

This chain uses TRBV30 with TRBJ1-6, with D unclear. Germline V gives CDR1 GTSNPN, CDR2 SVGIG (reference sequence). The CDR3 is 13 residues long. Trimming shortened V by 6 bases and J by 6 bases, and 12 bases separated the two germline ends. The chain's CDR3 is CACALRSNSPLHF. The CDR3 DNA sequence: TGTGCCTGCGCCCTACGAAGTAATTCACCCCTCCACTTT.

As to this clonotype: A much larger clonotype is one base distant, so this may be a read error. The J gene is TRBJ2-3, the V gene TRBV21-1; the table's D call of TRBD2 was not tested on the DNA. TRBV21-1 is reported as a pseudogene. CDR3 length equals 14 residues. The DNA for the CDR3 is TGTGCCACCAGAGGGCTAGGGGCCCAAGATACGCAGTATTTT. This gives the protein CATRGLGAQDTQYF.

The chain has TRBV12-3 or TRBV12-4 and TRBJ2-7, with D possibly being TRBD1 (6 bases). This CDR3 is 15 amino acids long. With 11 bases removed from V and 6 bases from J, the gap between germline ends came to 26 bases. CDR3 in DNA: TGTGCCGACTCAACTTCCGGGACAAAAGGTGGCGAGCAGTACTTC. Translating gives CADSTSGTKGGEQYF.

This clonotype was seen repeatedly, ten times or more. This chain joins TRBV7-7 and TRBJ2-3; TRBD2 matches 7 bases. Germline V gene lookup returns CDR1 SSHAT and CDR2 FNYEAQ (reference sequence). The CDR3 runs 15 residues. V shed 5 bases, J shed 2 bases, and the junction held 7 bases outside the gene matches. CDR3 bases: TGTGCCAGCAGCCCAGGGACTAATCCCACAGATACGCAGTATTTT. Translated, it gives CASSPGTNPTDTQYF.

This clonotype was seen repeatedly, ten times or more. The V gene is TRBV15, the J gene TRBJ1-6, with 7 bases aligning to TRBD1. The CDR3 runs to 15 residues. The V gene end was trimmed by 5 bases and the J gene end by 8 bases; junction bases not matched to a gene: 9. Germline values: CDR1 LNHNV, CDR2 YYDKDF (reference sequence). The CDR3 nucleotides are TGTGCCACCAGCGTCTACCCAGGGGGGGATTCACCCCTCCACTTT. It translates to CATSVYPGGDSPLHF. The complete variable domain, with remaining parts taken from reference TRBV15 and TRBJ1-6, reads DAMVIQNPRYQVTQFGKPVTLSCSQTLNHNVMYWYQQKSSQAPKLLFHYYDKDFNNEADTPDNFQSRRPNTSFCFLDIRSPGLGDTAMYLCATSVYPGGDSPLHFGNGTRLTVT.